This section outlines one T cell receptor beta chain sequence together with its context. Its antigen is not known. The data were taken from a study of human thymus T cells. Repertoires were generated with immunoSEQ multiplex PCR, while TCRdb's copy carries only in-frame clones and drops some. The sample lists about 78,000 clones, about 96% occurring once. With 3 bases removed from V and 0 bases from J, the gap between germline ends came to 12 bases. Germline V gives CDR1 SGHAT, CDR2 FQNNGV. This CDR3 spans 17 amino acids. Findings and limits, study-wide: Within thymic and blood repertoires, V and J gene usage appeared to be biased. Related research has reported that thymic repertoires overlap highly among unrelated individuals.

During corrective heart surgery, resections were taken, and the thymus tissue came from them. The sequence was obtained from a boy in the first two years of life with a congenital heart defect but otherwise immunologically healthy. V is TRBV11-2 and J is TRBJ1-6, with D hard to call. Sequenced sample: thymus tissue. CDR3 loop: CASSLWSMGSYNSPLHF. In DNA form, the CDR3 reads TGTGCCAGCAGCTTGTGGTCTATGGGCTCCTATAATTCACCCCTCCACTTT.